The rows below give T cell receptor beta chains drawn from one sample of a study of T cells in Graves' hyperthyroidism and ophthalmopathy. TCRdb ran MiXCR on the multiplex PCR reads and lists one entry per CDR3 protein. The table lists 500,000 to 800,000 distinct CDR3 sequences, less than 45% of them singletons. The sequenced sample was peripheral blood or thyroid tissue (not recorded which). The receptors shown here come from an adult man with Graves' disease, either hyperthyroidism or ophthalmopathy (not recorded which). The CDR3 runs from the conserved cysteine through the conserved F or W. The order of the fields is V gene, clone size, J gene, D gene, CDR3 protein, CDR3 DNA. The D gene is left open where the match is weak. Clone size is given for some rows only: seen once, a few or many times, or a class if the clone is expanded.

TRBV10-3	-	TRBJ1-1	-	CAISPRQDMNTEAFF	TGTGCCATCAGCCCTAGACAGGACATGAACACTGAAGCTTTCTTT
TRBV7-8	-	TRBJ2-7	-	CASSQVQWSSYEQYF	TGTGCCAGCAGCCAAGTTCAGTGGAGCTCCTACGAGCAGTACTTC
TRBV29-1	medium-sized	TRBJ1-1	TRBD1	CSVRQGMTEAFF	TGCAGCGTACGACAGGGGATGACTGAAGCTTTCTTT
TRBV5-8	-	TRBJ1-2	-	CASSLAGNPYGYTF	TGTGCCAGCAGCTTGGCCGGGAACCCCTATGGCTACACCTTC
TRBV5-1	-	TRBJ2-2	TRBD1	CASSQRTGSNTGELFF	TGCGCCAGCAGCCAACGGACAGGGTCGAACACCGGGGAGCTGTTTTTT
TRBV6-5	-	TRBJ1-6	-	CASSIYRVVNSPLHF	TGTGCCAGCAGTATATACAGGGTGGTTAATTCACCCCTCCACTTT
TRBV7-2	-	TRBJ1-3	-	CASSLQGFGNTIYF	TGTGCCAGCAGCTTACAGGGCTTTGGAAACACCATATATTTT
TRBV11-2	-	TRBJ1-1	-	CASSPPSRRAEAFF	TGTGCCAGCTCACCACCCTCGAGGCGGGCCGAAGCTTTCTTT
TRBV7-8	many	TRBJ1-4	-	CASSQAVQGSRVREKLFF	TGTGCCAGCAGCCAAGCGGTGCAGGGATCGAGGGTACGAGAAAAACTGTTTTTT
TRBV29-1	many	TRBJ2-2	TRBD1	CSVGGTGGSNTGELFF	TGCAGCGTTGGCGGGACAGGCGGTTCGAACACCGGGGAGCTGTTTTTT
TRBV2	-	TRBJ1-6	TRBD1	CASSHLTDRGYNSPLHF	TGCGCCAGCAGCCACCTGACTGACAGGGGCTATAATTCACCCCTCCACTTT
TRBV7-9	few	TRBJ1-1	TRBD1	CAWRQGLNTEAFF	TGTGCCTGGCGACAGGGTCTGAACACTGAAGCTTTCTTT
TRBV19	many	TRBJ2-7	TRBD1	CASSINRGYEQYF	TGTGCCAGTAGTATTAACAGGGGCTACGAGCAGTACTTC
TRBV24-1	-	TRBJ1-1	-	CATSYSDSFTEAFF	TGTGCCACCAGTTACTCGGACAGTTTCACTGAAGCTTTCTTT
TRBV20-1	-	TRBJ2-7	TRBD2	CSARLLRGGFEQYF	TGCAGTGCTAGATTGCTGCGGGGGGGATTCGAGCAGTACTTC
TRBV14	many	TRBJ1-6	TRBD1	CASRRQGRNSPLHF	TGTGCCAGCAGACGACAGGGACGGAATTCACCCCTCCACTTT
TRBV6-1	-	TRBJ1-1	TRBD1	CASRGTGSMNTEAFF	TGTGCCAGCAGGGGGACAGGGTCCATGAACACTGAAGCTTTCTTT
TRBV19	-	TRBJ1-5	-	CASSIYRATYSNQPQHF	TGTGCCAGTAGTATATATAGGGCGACCTATAGCAATCAGCCCCAGCATTTT
TRBV11-2	-	TRBJ1-1	TRBD1	CASSVGAGGMNTEAFF	TGTGCCAGCAGCGTAGGGGCAGGGGGCATGAACACTGAAGCTTTCTTT
TRBV7-2	-	TRBJ1-5	-	CASSQDIGPQHF	TGTGCCAGCAGCCAAGATATCGGGCCCCAGCATTTT
TRBV20-1	many	TRBJ2-7	-	CSARMGRFREQYF	TGCAGTGCTAGGATGGGCCGTTTCAGGGAGCAGTACTTC
TRBV6-5	-	TRBJ2-2	-	CASSLMDTGELFF	TGTGCCAGCAGTTTAATGGACACCGGGGAGCTGTTTTTT
TRBV5-1	-	TRBJ2-5	-	CASSPDLRQETQYF	TGCGCCAGCAGCCCCGATTTGCGGCAAGAGACCCAGTACTTC
TRBV29-1	-	TRBJ1-2	TRBD1	CSVDTPGGADRVDPQTYGYTF	TGCAGCGTTGATACTCCAGGGGGCGCGGACAGGGTTGACCCACAGACCTATGGCTACACCTTC
TRBV7-9	-	TRBJ1-4	TRBD1	CASSITGGEKLFF	TGTGCCAGCAGCATTACAGGGGGTGAAAAACTGTTTTTT
TRBV7-9	many	TRBJ2-5	-	CASSPGAGSETQYF	TGTGCCAGCAGCCCCGGTGCAGGGTCGGAGACCCAGTACTTC
TRBV7-9	few	TRBJ2-5	TRBD2	CASSPRLAENQETQYF	TGTGCCAGCAGCCCCCGACTAGCGGAGAACCAAGAGACCCAGTACTTC
TRBV15	-	TRBJ1-2	-	CATSRDGISGNTF	TGTGCCACCAGCAGGGACGGGATCTCTGGAAACACCTTC
TRBV19	-	TRBJ1-1	-	CASRPGPTNTEAFF	TGTGCCAGTAGACCGGGACCGACGAACACTGAAGCTTTCTTT
TRBV25-1	-	TRBJ2-5	TRBD1	CASSAYTGGQGTQYF	TGTGCCAGCAGTGCCTATACAGGGGGGCAGGGGACCCAGTACTTC
TRBV7-6	many	TRBJ2-1	-	CASSLGLQNEQFF	TGTGCCAGCAGCTTAGGGTTGCAGAATGAGCAGTTCTTC
TRBV7-9	-	TRBJ1-1	-	CASPRDSSSGAFF	TGTGCCAGCCCCCGTGACAGTTCATCTGGAGCTTTCTTT
TRBV19	many	TRBJ2-5	-	CATRDSGYQETQYF	TGTGCCACACGGGACAGCGGGTACCAAGAGACCCAGTACTTC
TRBV2	-	TRBJ1-2	TRBD1	CASSGTGGHYGYTF	TGTGCCAGCAGTGGGACAGGGGGCCACTATGGCTACACCTTC
TRBV19	-	TRBJ1-1	-	CAREGGTEAFF	TGTGCCAGGGAGGGGGGCACTGAAGCTTTCTTT
TRBV5-1	-	TRBJ1-5	-	CASSQTPGTRQPQHF	TGCGCCAGCAGCCAGACCCCGGGGACCAGGCAGCCCCAGCATTTT
TRBV20-1	-	TRBJ1-2	-	CRAGFLGDHGYTF	TGCAGGGCCGGGTTTTTAGGCGATCATGGCTACACCTTC
TRBV7-9	few	TRBJ1-3	-	CASSLFGQTHLSGNTIYF	TGTGCCAGCAGCTTATTCGGCCAGACTCATCTCTCTGGAAACACCATATATTTT
TRBV10-2	many	TRBJ1-5	-	CASSDDLRGNQPQHF	TGCGCCAGCAGTGACGACCTACGCGGCAATCAGCCCCAGCATTTT
TRBV9	few	TRBJ2-7	TRBD2	CASSVTSAPYEQYF	TGTGCCAGCAGCGTTACTAGCGCACCCTACGAGCAGTACTTC
TRBV12-3/TRBV12-4	few	TRBJ1-2	-	CASTLAGRNNYGYTF	TGTGCCAGCACCCTTGCGGGACGGAATAACTATGGCTACACCTTC
TRBV20-1	-	TRBJ2-4	-	CSAKDQIAKNIQYF	TGCAGTGCGAAGGATCAAATAGCCAAAAACATTCAGTACTTC
TRBV5-4	-	TRBJ1-5	-	CASSLTPGGNQPQHF	TGTGCCAGCAGCTTGACTCCGGGGGGCAATCAGCCCCAGCATTTT
TRBV7-3	many	TRBJ1-1	-	CASSLWVYTEAFF	TGTGCCAGCAGCTTATGGGTGTACACTGAAGCTTTCTTT
TRBV9	many	TRBJ1-4	TRBD1	CASSVEGAGGGKLFF	TGTGCCAGCAGCGTAGAGGGGGCGGGAGGCGGAAAACTGTTTTTT
TRBV2	-	TRBJ2-7	-	CASRADIRYEQYF	TGTGCCAGCAGAGCAGATATTCGTTACGAGCAGTACTTC
TRBV10-1	-	TRBJ2-7	TRBD1	CASSHRDRDSSEQYF	TGCGCCAGCAGCCACCGGGACAGGGATTCTAGCGAGCAGTACTTC
TRBV7-9	-	TRBJ1-6	TRBD1	CASSQDRGESPLHF	TGTGCCAGCAGCCAGGACAGGGGTGAATCACCCCTCCACTTT
TRBV7-3	few	TRBJ1-4	-	CASSLIPLRAANEKLFF	TGTGCCAGCAGCTTAATTCCCTTAAGGGCCGCGAATGAAAAACTGTTTTTT
TRBV12-3/TRBV12-4	few	TRBJ2-2	-	CASSHMNTGELFF	TGTGCCAGCAGCCATATGAACACCGGGGAGCTGTTTTTT
TRBV19	-	TRBJ1-1	-	CASTAFRGVNTEAFF	TGTGCCAGTACCGCCTTCCGGGGCGTGAACACTGAAGCTTTCTTT
TRBV11-1	few	TRBJ1-1	TRBD1	CASSGRQGVSEAFF	TGTGCCAGCAGCGGACGACAGGGGGTATCTGAAGCTTTCTTT
TRBV7-9	many	TRBJ1-1	TRBD1	CASSTPHRGPTEAFF	TGTGCCAGCAGCACTCCACACAGGGGGCCAACTGAAGCTTTCTTT
TRBV15	many	TRBJ2-7	-	CATSRDGDGHYEQYF	TGTGCCACCAGCAGAGATGGAGACGGACACTACGAGCAGTACTTC
TRBV20-1	-	TRBJ2-7	TRBD2	CSASFSGGRLSSYEQYF	TGCAGTGCTTCGTTTAGCGGGGGCCGATTGAGCTCCTACGAGCAGTACTTC
TRBV2	-	TRBJ1-4	-	CASTSSRGGEKLFF	TGTGCCAGCACCTCCTCGCGGGGTGGGGAAAAACTGTTTTTT
TRBV20-1	few	TRBJ2-2	-	CSAKGPNTGELFF	TGCAGTGCTAAGGGACCTAACACCGGGGAGCTGTTTTTT
TRBV7-2	many	TRBJ1-1	TRBD1	CASSHGTGGAEAFF	TGTGCCAGCAGCCACGGGACAGGGGGCGCTGAAGCTTTCTTT
TRBV5-5	-	TRBJ1-2	-	CASGLAGGYTF	TGTGCCAGCGGCTTGGCTGGCGGCTACACCTTC